What follows describes a single T cell receptor (beta chain). CDR1 is SGHDN and CDR2 is FVKESK in the germline V gene. The V and J ends lost 1 base and 3 bases respectively, with 10 bases between them. The CDR3 loop spans 14 amino acids. Sequenced by immunoSEQ multiplex PCR; TCRdb stores in-frame clones only, minus some. The profile shows hundreds of thousands of clones, more than 85% of them singletons. This record belongs to a study of blood T cell repertoires in COVID-19. Study in general: Donors in the United States, Italy and Spain gave samples during acute or convalescent COVID-19.

Participants were placed into cohorts based on the clinical history they reported. Sequenced sample: PBMCs or T cells enriched from blood (not recorded which). This chain uses TRBV14 with TRBJ2-7; D might be TRBD1 (6 bases). The TCR sequence derives from a woman aged 25 to 39 who had recovered from COVID-19. CDR3 in DNA: TGTGCCAGCAGCCAAGCGAGAGGGGGCTACGAGCAGTACTTC. Protein: CASSQARGGYEQYF.